The 25 T cell receptor beta chains below were found in one sample sequenced in a study of CD8 T cells in Susac syndrome (dated by TCRdb to between 2017 and 2020). Preparation of the library involved the immunoSEQ multiplex PCR assay. RNA was extracted using the RNeasy kit, and about 0.5 to 1 ug of the RNA was reverse transcribed with random hexamers. TCRdb cleaned the public reads at Q25 with fastp, built clones with MiXCR and kept in-frame beta chains. All rows with the same CDR3 protein become a single entry with the most common DNA and genes. In all, the sample holds about 84,000 distinct CDR3 sequences, and approximately 92% of those were seen once. Jointly, the top ten make up around 0.31% of the sample. Sequenced material: CD8+ T cells from PBMCs. The receptor source for this set is a human donor in good health.

The V gene is TRBV9, the J gene TRBJ2-1, with a tentative D call TRBD2 (7 bases). Germline V gene sequence: CDR1 SGDLS, CDR2 YYNGEE. The length of the CDR3 is 16 residues. Trimming removed 0 bases from V and 2 bases from J, with 12 bases in between. Here the CDR3 reads CASSVGPGGPYNEQFF. CDR3 DNA sequence: TGTGCCAGCAGCGTAGGACCCGGGGGGCCCTACAATGAGCAGTTCTTC.

This sequence joins TRBV10-2 and TRBJ2-3; 7 bases are a match to TRBD2. Trimming removed 7 bases from V and 2 bases from J; junction bases left unmatched: 6. Germline CDR1 and CDR2: WSHSY and SAAADI. CDR3 size: 14 residues. The CDR3 coding sequence is TGCGCCAGCAAACTAAGCGGGGCCACAGATACGCAGTATTTT. It codes for CASKLSGATDTQYF.

V is TRBV20-1 and J is TRBJ2-7; 9 nucleotides match TRBD1. The V segment lost 6 bases and the J segment 2 bases; nucleotides outside the gene matches: 11. The CDR3 is 15 amino acids. The V gene's germline CDR1 is DFQATT and CDR2 SNEGSKA (reference sequence). The CDR3 loop reads CSALPDRGFTYEQYF. The CDR3 nucleotides read TGCAGTGCCTTGCCGGACAGGGGATTTACCTACGAGCAGTACTTC.

This sequence joins TRBV6-1 and TRBJ2-7, with D perhaps TRBD1 or TRBD2 (5 bases each). The germline CDR1 and CDR2 sequences are MNHNS and SASEGT. V dropped 3 bases and J dropped 1 base, with 10 bases sitting between them. This CDR3 is 14 amino acids long. The CDR3 region is CASSEGEESYEQYF. As DNA, the CDR3 is TGTGCCAGCAGTGAGGGGGAAGAGTCCTACGAGCAGTACTTC.

The V gene is TRBV2, the J gene TRBJ2-3; 13 positions match TRBD2. This CDR3 has 14 amino acids. V dropped 10 bases and J dropped 5; count of bases not matched to a gene: 6. Germline lookup yields CDR1 SNHLY and CDR2 FYNNEI. The CDR3 loop is CAMPGLAGEDTQYF. CDR3 coding DNA: TGTGCCATGCCCGGACTAGCGGGGGAAGATACGCAGTATTTT.

The chain has TRBV20-1 and TRBJ2-5, with D perhaps matching TRBD2 (5 bases). Trimming pared 3 bases from V and 5 bases from J, leaving 22 bases between. CDR1 is DFQATT, CDR2 SNEGSKA, per germline (reference sequence). CDR3 length: 16 residues. For the CDR3, the DNA is TGCAGTGCTAGGGCCTATCGAACAAGGAGCGGTGAGACCCAGTACTTC. Residues: CSARAYRTRSGETQYF.

The chain employs TRBV23-1 and TRBJ1-6; D gene ambiguous. TRBV23-1 is marked as an open reading frame, function uncertain. The V end was cut by 4 bases, the J end by 6 bases, with 19 bases between. The CDR3 extends over 17 amino acids. The CDR3 loop is CASSPPPRETSNSPLHF. The CDR3 nucleotides read TGCGCCAGCAGTCCCCCCCCTAGGGAGACTTCTAATTCACCCCTCCACTTT.

The CDR3 coding sequence is TGCAGCGTTGAAGGCCCTAAAGGTGGCTACACCTTC. Its translation: CSVEGPKGGYTF. This chain uses TRBV29-1 with TRBJ1-2; D remains ambiguous. V lost 1 base to trimming and J lost 7 bases, with 10 bases between them. CDR3 size: 12 residues. Germline V gene sequence: CDR1 SQVTM, CDR2 ANQGSEA.

The chain joins TRBV4-1 to TRBJ1-1, with unresolved D. Deletions cut 4 bases from V and 3 bases from J, with 15 bases between. The CDR3 spans 15 residues. CDR1 MGHRA and CDR2 YSYEKL come from the germline V gene. CDR3 nucleotide sequence: TGCGCCAGCAGCCCGTCGGACCTCTTGGACACTGAAGCTTTCTTT. It specifies CASSPSDLLDTEAFF.

The gene calls are TRBV9 and TRBJ2-1; D gene ambiguous. The CDR3 has 12 residues. Germline CDR1 is SGDLS and CDR2 is YYNGEE. V lost 6 bases and J 5 bases, leaving 9 bases between the germline ends. Here the CDR3 reads CASNGPNNEQFF. Written as DNA, the CDR3 is TGTGCCAGCAATGGTCCGAACAATGAGCAGTTCTTC.

This chain joins TRBV20-1 and TRBJ1-5; 7 nucleotides agree with TRBD1. Germline V gene lookup returns CDR1 DFQATT and CDR2 SNEGSKA (reference sequence). The CDR3 loop spans 15 amino acids. With V trimmed by 5 bases and J by 4 bases, 11 bases remained unmatched. The CDR3 DNA is TGCAGTGCTGCCCCCCCGACAGGGCTAAATCAGCCCCAGCATTTT. It codes for CSAAPPTGLNQPQHF.

V gene TRBV27 combines with J gene TRBJ2-7; possibly TRBD1 for D (6 bases). Germline CDR1 is MNHEY and CDR2 is SMNVEV (reference sequence). This CDR3 contains 15 residues. V lost 2 bases, J lost 0 bases, and 11 bases lay in between. Here the CDR3 reads CASSLDRPSSYEQYF. The DNA of the CDR3 is TGTGCCAGCAGTTTAGACAGGCCGAGCTCCTACGAGCAGTACTTC.

This clonotype was recorded only once. The chain uses TRBV30 and TRBJ2-1; D not certain. V dropped 0 bases and J dropped 7 bases, with 1 base sitting between them. CDR1 and CDR2 (germline): GTSNPN, SVGIG (reference sequence). CDR3 length: 10 amino acids. CDR3 sequence reads: CAWSVNEQFF. The CDR3 DNA reads as TGTGCCTGGAGTGTGAATGAGCAGTTCTTC.

The chain has TRBV7-8 and TRBJ2-7, with D unresolved. The CDR3 sequence is 11 residues long. CDR1 is SGHVS, CDR2 FQNEAQ, per germline. The V gene lost 5 bases and the J gene lost 5 bases, with 7 bases spanning the gap. The CDR3 region is CASSAGHEQYF. The CDR3 bases are TGTGCCAGCAGCGCCGGACACGAGCAGTACTTC.

V usage is TRBV6-1 and J usage is TRBJ1-1; no clear D. V was pared by 1 base and J by 4 bases, with 13 bases between. The CDR3 extends over 15 amino acids. The germline gives CDR1 MNHNS, CDR2 SASEGT. The CDR3 DNA is TGTGCCAGCAGTGAAGAGGTACAGTGGGGCACTGAAGCTTTCTTT. This codes for CASSEEVQWGTEAFF.

The rearrangement uses TRBV6-1 and TRBJ2-1, with D unclear. Germline loops: CDR1 MNHNS, CDR2 SASEGT. Trimming took off 7 bases at V and 0 bases at J, with 13 bases between the two ends. CDR3 length: 15 amino acids. CDR3 coding DNA: TGTGCCAGCAACCTTGGCGGATCCTCCTACAATGAGCAGTTCTTC. Its protein product is CASNLGGSSYNEQFF.

V usage is TRBV20-1 and J usage is TRBJ2-7, with 7 positions matching TRBD2. Germline V gene sequence: CDR1 DFQATT, CDR2 SNEGSKA (reference sequence). The length of the CDR3 is 14 residues. Losses at the gene ends were 3 bases for V and 4 bases for J; bases not matched to a gene: 9. DNA for the CDR3: TGCAGTGCTAGGCAAACCGGGGAGGGGTACGAGCAGTACTTC. Its translation: CSARQTGEGYEQYF.

V is TRBV6-7 and J is TRBJ2-2; no reliable D call. TRBV6-7 counts as an open reading frame of uncertain function. The length of the CDR3 is 12 residues. V was pared by 0 bases and J by 6 bases, with 2 bases between. The CDR3 spells CASSYSPGELFF. CDR3 in DNA: TGTGCCAGCAGTTACTCCCCCGGGGAGCTGTTTTTT.

The J gene is TRBJ1-1, the V gene TRBV29-1, with TRBD1 as a possible D gene (5 bases). V lost 6 bases, J lost 0 bases, and 14 bases lay in between. This CDR3 has 14 residues. Germline V gene sequence: CDR1 SQVTM, CDR2 ANQGSEA. CDR3 residues: CSVVPGRVNTEAFF. The CDR3 coding sequence is TGCAGCGTCGTCCCGGGACGTGTGAACACTGAAGCTTTCTTT.

V and J are TRBV7-3 and TRBJ2-5; possibly TRBD1 for D (7 bases). Trimming stripped 5 bases from V and 5 bases from J, with 18 bases between. The CDR3 has 15 amino acids. Germline V gene lookup returns CDR1 SGHTA and CDR2 FQGTGA. The CDR3: CASSLSGGSRETQYF. Written as DNA, the CDR3 is TGTGCCAGCAGCCTGTCAGGGGGGTCCCGGGAGACCCAGTACTTC.

V and J are TRBV7-6 and TRBJ2-7, with 11 positions matching TRBD1. Germline CDR1 reads SGHVS; CDR2 reads FNYEAQ. This CDR3 comprises 14 residues. The trim removed 4 bases at V and 5 bases at J, leaving 4 bases unmatched. The CDR3 spells CASSWTGGRDEQYF. CDR3 coding DNA: TGTGCCAGCAGCTGGACAGGGGGCAGGGACGAGCAGTACTTC.

The chain joins TRBV7-3 to TRBJ2-2, with 7 bases aligning to TRBD1. Losses at the gene ends were 5 bases for V and 2 bases for J; bases not matched to a gene: 11. Per the germline V gene, CDR1 is SGHTA and CDR2 is FQGTGA. This CDR3 is 17 amino acids long. CDR3 loop: CASSQSPGTANTGELFF. CDR3 nucleotide sequence: TGTGCCAGCAGCCAATCCCCCGGGACAGCCAACACCGGGGAGCTGTTTTTT.

The rearrangement links TRBV19 to TRBJ1-1, with D tentatively TRBD1 (6 bases). V lost 3 bases to trimming and J lost 3 bases, with 11 bases between them. The length of the CDR3 is 14 residues. Germline CDR1 LNHDA, CDR2 SQIVND (reference sequence). The CDR3 here is CASSIPEGDTEAFF. The CDR3 coding sequence is TGTGCCAGTAGTATCCCGGAGGGGGACACTGAAGCTTTCTTT.

As to this clonotype: No conserved phenylalanine or tryptophan is present at the end of the CDR3, so a read error is the likely explanation. The chain couples TRBV9 to TRBJ2-3; D call uncertain. This CDR3 has 15 amino acids. The ends were cut back, 0 bases at V and 0 bases at J, with 8 bases in the middle. Germline V lookup: CDR1 SGDLS, CDR2 YYNGEE. The CDR3 reads CASSVGTSSTDTQYS. In DNA, the CDR3 is TGTGCCAGCAGCGTAGGTACCTCTAGCACAGATACGCAGTATTCT.

V gene TRBV11-2 combines with J gene TRBJ2-3, with 8 nucleotides matching TRBD1. J lost 5 bases, V lost 8 bases, and 12 bases had no gene match. The V gene's germline CDR1 is SGHAT and CDR2 FQNNGV. The CDR3 runs 15 residues. CDR3 residues: CASGKGTGVGDTQYF. Written as DNA, the CDR3 is TGTGCCAGCGGCAAAGGGACAGGCGTGGGAGATACGCAGTATTTT.